This TCR beta chain was recorded in a study of graft-versus-host responses after intestinal transplantation. Study conclusions and caveats: Ileal or blood samples showed some GvH clones first, and such clones were also found in recipient marrow. Where graft-donor T cell macrochimerism was present, patients had high graft-versus-host to host-versus-graft clonal ratios in allografts.

The method was immunoSEQ multiplex PCR; TCRdb's version includes in-frame clones alone and lacks a portion of them. This table holds about 64,000 clones, 85% to 95% found once. The CDR3 is made up of 14 amino acids. CDR1 MNHEY and CDR2 SMNVEV come from the germline V gene (reference sequence). The V segment lost 10 bases and the J segment 9 bases; nucleotides outside the gene matches: 8. As regards this clone: Its specificity is unknown.

The sample was unstimulated CD8+ T cells sorted from spleen or lymph node cells, taken before transplant. The genes are TRBV27 and TRBJ2-1, with 14 nucleotides matching TRBD2. This TCR was recovered from a human donor who was the organ donor for an intestinal transplant. The CDR3, as DNA: TGTGCCACATCCGGGACTAGCGGGAGAGGTGAGCAGTTCTTC. This gives the protein CATSGTSGRGEQFF.